These 10 T cell receptor beta chains came from one sample sequenced in a study of blood T cell repertoires in COVID-19. The protocol was immunoSEQ multiplex PCR, while the TCRdb copy is restricted to in-frame clones and leaves out a portion. The sample holds some 150,000 clones, about 90% seen once. Material for sequencing was peripheral blood. Source of these receptors: an older woman with COVID-19, enrolled during active disease.

J is TRBJ2-7 and V is TRBV6-2 or TRBV6-3; D uncertain. Germline CDR1 is MNHEY and CDR2 is SVGEGT. The CDR3 has 16 amino acids. V was clipped by 2 bases and J by 0 bases, with 14 bases between them. The CDR3, as DNA: TGTGCCAGCAGTTACACCCTGAGAGGCGGCTCCTACGAGCAGTACTTC. Residues: CASSYTLRGGSYEQYF.

This clone was seen only once. The chain combines TRBV29-1 with TRBJ2-1, with 9 bases aligning to TRBD2. The CDR3 totals 17 residues. CDR1 and CDR2 (germline): SQVTM, ANQGSEA. The ends lost 3 bases at V and 7 bases at J; junction bases unmatched: 16. CDR3 sequence: CSVEGTSKMEAYNEQFF. The CDR3 DNA reads as TGCAGCGTTGAGGGGACTAGCAAAATGGAAGCTTATAATGAGCAGTTCTTC.

V gene TRBV30 combines with J gene TRBJ1-1, with 9 positions matching TRBD1. The CDR3 loop spans 12 amino acids. Germline V lookup: CDR1 GTSNPN, CDR2 SVGIG (reference sequence). V shed 8 bases and J 5 bases; nucleotides not matched to a gene: 6. In DNA, the CDR3 is TGTGCCGAGAACAGGGGGCGGACTGAAGCTTTCTTT. It encodes CAENRGRTEAFF.

The chain uses TRBV25-1 and TRBJ2-7; 8 bases line up with TRBD2. The CDR3 runs to 13 residues. The trim removed 2 bases at V and 3 bases at J, leaving 0 bases unmatched. Germline CDR1 reads MGHDK; CDR2 reads SYGVNS. In DNA form, the CDR3 reads TGTGCCAGCAGTGAAACTAGCGGCTACGAGCAGTACTTC. Its translation: CASSETSGYEQYF.

The table lists this clone with a count of one. The sample contains more than one DNA sequence encoding this CDR3. This chain joins TRBV6-2 or TRBV6-3 and TRBJ2-3; the match to TRBD1 covers 9 bases. Germline V gene data show CDR1 as MNHEY and CDR2 as SVGEGT. Trimming cost V 3 bases and J 3 bases; bases outside gene matches: 4. This CDR3 has 15 amino acids. The CDR3: CASSYGTGSTDTQYF. The CDR3 DNA reads TGTGCCAGCAGTTATGGGACAGGGTCAACAGATACGCAGTATTTT.

The rearrangement uses TRBV7-2 and TRBJ2-1; TRBD2 agrees at 8 bases. V lost 4 bases and J lost 9; bases outside the gene matches: 2. This CDR3 spans 12 amino acids. Germline-derived CDR1 and CDR2 are SGHTA and FQGNSA. The CDR3 sequence is CASSSGGVEQFF. CDR3 nucleotide sequence: TGTGCCAGCAGCTCGGGAGGGGTTGAGCAGTTCTTC.

The V and J genes are TRBV4-2 and TRBJ2-6, with D possibly TRBD1 on 6 matching bases. The V end was cut by 3 bases, the J end by 4 bases, with 22 bases between. From germline, CDR1 is LGHNA and CDR2 YNFKEQ. CDR3 length: 19 residues. CDR3 nucleotides: TGTGCCAGCAGCCAGGAGGCTGCCGGGTTGGGGGCCGGGGCCAACGTCCTGACTTTC. This gives the protein CASSQEAAGLGAGANVLTF.

There are a few counts of this clone. CDR3 DNA sequence: TGTGCCATCCTCCTCTGGGGGGGCAGGACCGGGGAGCTGTTTTTT. Its translation is CAILLWGGRTGELFF. The rearrangement joins TRBV7-9 to TRBJ2-2, with D perhaps matching TRBD2 (7 bases). In germline, CDR1 is SEHNR, CDR2 FQNEAQ (reference sequence). This CDR3 spans 15 amino acids. Trimming removed 10 bases at V and 5 bases at J, with 20 bases between.

J is TRBJ2-2 and V is TRBV7-3; D remains ambiguous. CDR3 length: 15 residues. Trimming took 5 bases from V and 1 from J, leaving 11 bases between them. Per the germline V gene, CDR1 is SGHTA and CDR2 is FQGTGA. The CDR3 DNA is TGTGCCAGCAGCCCTAGGTCCCTGAACACCGGGGAGCTGTTTTTT. As protein: CASSPRSLNTGELFF.

This clone was observed a single time. V is TRBV27 and J is TRBJ1-1, with D maybe TRBD1 (6 bases). The CDR3 has 13 residues. CDR1 and CDR2 (germline): MNHEY, SMNVEV (reference sequence). The V end lost 8 bases, the J end lost 1 base, and 11 bases lay between the germline ends. The CDR3 region has the DNA TGTGCCAGCGGATACAGGGAGAACACTGAAGCTTTCTTT. Translation: CASGYRENTEAFF.